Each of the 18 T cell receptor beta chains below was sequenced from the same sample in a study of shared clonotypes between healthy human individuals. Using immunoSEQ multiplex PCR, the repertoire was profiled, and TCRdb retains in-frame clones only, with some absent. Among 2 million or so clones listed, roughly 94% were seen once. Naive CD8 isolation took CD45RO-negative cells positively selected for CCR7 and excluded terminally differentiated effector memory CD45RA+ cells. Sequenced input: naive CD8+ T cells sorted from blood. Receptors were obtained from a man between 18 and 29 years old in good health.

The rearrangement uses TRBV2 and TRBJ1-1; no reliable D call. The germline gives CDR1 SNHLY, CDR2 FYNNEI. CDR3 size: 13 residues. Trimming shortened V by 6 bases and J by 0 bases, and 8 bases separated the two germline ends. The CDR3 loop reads CASRGHMNTEAFF. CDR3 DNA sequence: TGTGCCAGCAGAGGGCACATGAACACTGAAGCTTTCTTT.

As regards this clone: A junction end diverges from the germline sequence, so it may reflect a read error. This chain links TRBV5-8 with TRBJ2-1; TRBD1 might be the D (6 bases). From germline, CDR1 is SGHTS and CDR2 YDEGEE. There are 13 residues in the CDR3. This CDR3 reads CASSLFPGQFTLF. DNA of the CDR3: TGTGCCAGCAGCCTTTTCCCCGGACAGTTCACCCTCTTC.

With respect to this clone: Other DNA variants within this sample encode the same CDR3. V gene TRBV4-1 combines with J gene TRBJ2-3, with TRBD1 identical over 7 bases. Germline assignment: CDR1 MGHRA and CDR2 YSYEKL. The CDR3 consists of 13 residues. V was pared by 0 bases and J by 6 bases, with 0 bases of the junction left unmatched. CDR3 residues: CASSQDRGDTQYF. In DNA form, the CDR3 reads TGCGCCAGCAGCCAAGACAGGGGGGATACGCAGTATTTT.

The DNA for the CDR3 is TGTGCCAGCAGTTTAGTAGAGGGGAACTATGGCTACACCTTC. It yields the protein CASSLVEGNYGYTF. The J gene is TRBJ1-2, the V gene TRBV28; weak D call: TRBD1 (5 bases). Germline CDR1 and CDR2: MDHEN and SYDVKM. The length of the CDR3 is 14 residues. With 2 bases removed from V and 2 bases from J, the gap between germline ends came to 9 bases.

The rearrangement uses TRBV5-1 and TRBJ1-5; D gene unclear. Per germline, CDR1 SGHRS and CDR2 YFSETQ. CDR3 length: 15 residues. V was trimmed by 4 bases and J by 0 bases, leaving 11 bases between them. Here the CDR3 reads CASSIEGYSNQPQHF. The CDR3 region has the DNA TGCGCCAGCAGCATCGAAGGGTATAGCAATCAGCCCCAGCATTTT.

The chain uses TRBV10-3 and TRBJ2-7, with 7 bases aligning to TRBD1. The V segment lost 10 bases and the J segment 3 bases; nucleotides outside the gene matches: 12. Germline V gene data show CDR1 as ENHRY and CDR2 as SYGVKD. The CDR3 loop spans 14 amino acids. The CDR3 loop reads CATRGWDSNYEQYF. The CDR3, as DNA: TGTGCCACCCGTGGCTGGGACAGCAACTACGAGCAGTACTTC.

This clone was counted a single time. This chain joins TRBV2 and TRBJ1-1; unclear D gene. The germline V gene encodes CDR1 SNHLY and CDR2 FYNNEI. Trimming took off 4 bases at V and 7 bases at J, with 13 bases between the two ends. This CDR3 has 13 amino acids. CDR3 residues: CASSVIGRDEAFF. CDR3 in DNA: TGTGCCAGCAGTGTAATTGGGCGGGATGAAGCTTTCTTT.

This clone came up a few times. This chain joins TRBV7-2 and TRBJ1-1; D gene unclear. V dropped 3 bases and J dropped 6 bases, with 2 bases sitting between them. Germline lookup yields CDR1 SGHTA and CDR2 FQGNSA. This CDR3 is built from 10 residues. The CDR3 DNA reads TGTGCCAGCAGCTTGGCTGAAGCTTTCTTT. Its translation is CASSLAEAFF.

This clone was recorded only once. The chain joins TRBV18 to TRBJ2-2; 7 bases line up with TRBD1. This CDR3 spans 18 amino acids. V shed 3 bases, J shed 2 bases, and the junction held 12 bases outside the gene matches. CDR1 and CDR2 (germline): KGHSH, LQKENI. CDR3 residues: CASSPEDRLYLNTGELFF. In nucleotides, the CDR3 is TGTGCCAGCTCACCTGAGGACAGGTTATACCTCAACACCGGGGAGCTGTTTTTT.

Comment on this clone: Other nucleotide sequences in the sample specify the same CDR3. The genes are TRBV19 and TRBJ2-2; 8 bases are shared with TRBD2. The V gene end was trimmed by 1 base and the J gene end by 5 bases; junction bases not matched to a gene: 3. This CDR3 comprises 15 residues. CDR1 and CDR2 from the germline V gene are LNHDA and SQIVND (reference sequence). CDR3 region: CASSIVSGNTGELFF. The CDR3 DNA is TGTGCCAGTAGTATAGTTAGCGGGAATACCGGGGAGCTGTTTTTT. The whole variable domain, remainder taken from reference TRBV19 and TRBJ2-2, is DGGITQSPKYLFRKEGQNVTLSCEQNLNHDAMYWYRQDPGQGLRLIYYSQIVNDFQKGDIAEGYSVSREKKESFPLTVTSAQKNPTAFYLCASSIVSGNTGELFFGEGSRLTVL.

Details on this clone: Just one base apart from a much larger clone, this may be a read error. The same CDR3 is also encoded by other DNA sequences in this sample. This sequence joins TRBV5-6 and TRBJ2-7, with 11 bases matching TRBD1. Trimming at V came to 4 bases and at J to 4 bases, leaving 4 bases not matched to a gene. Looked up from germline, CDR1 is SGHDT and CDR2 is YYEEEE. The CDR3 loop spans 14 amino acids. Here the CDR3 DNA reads TGTGCCAGCAGCCCCGGGACAGGGGGATACGAGCAGTACTTC. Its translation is CASSPGTGGYEQYF. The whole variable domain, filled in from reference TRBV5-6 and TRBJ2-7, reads DAGVTQSPTHLIKTRGQQVTLRCSPKSGHDTVSWYQQALGQGPQFIFQYYEEEERQRGNFPDRFSGHQFPNYSSELNVNALLLGDSALYLCASSPGTGGYEQYFGPGTRLTVT.

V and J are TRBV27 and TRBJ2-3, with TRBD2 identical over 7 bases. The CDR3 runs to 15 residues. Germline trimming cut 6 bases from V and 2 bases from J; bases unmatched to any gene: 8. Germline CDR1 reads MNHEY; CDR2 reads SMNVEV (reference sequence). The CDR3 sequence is CASRNSGVDTDTQYF. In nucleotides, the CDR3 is TGTGCCAGCAGAAACAGCGGGGTTGACACAGATACGCAGTATTTT.

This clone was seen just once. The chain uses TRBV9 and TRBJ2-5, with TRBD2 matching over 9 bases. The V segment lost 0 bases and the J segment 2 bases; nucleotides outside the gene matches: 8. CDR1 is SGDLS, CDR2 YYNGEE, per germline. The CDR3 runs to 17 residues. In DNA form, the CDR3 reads TGTGCCAGCAGCGTAGCCGGGCTAGCGGGGATACAAGAGACCCAGTACTTC. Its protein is CASSVAGLAGIQETQYF. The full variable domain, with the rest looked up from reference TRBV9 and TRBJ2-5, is DSGVTQTPKHLITATGQRVTLRCSPRSGDLSVYWYQQSLDQGLQFLIQYYNGEERAKGNILERFSAQQFPDLHSELNLSSLELGDSALYFCASSVAGLAGIQETQYFGPGTRLLVL.

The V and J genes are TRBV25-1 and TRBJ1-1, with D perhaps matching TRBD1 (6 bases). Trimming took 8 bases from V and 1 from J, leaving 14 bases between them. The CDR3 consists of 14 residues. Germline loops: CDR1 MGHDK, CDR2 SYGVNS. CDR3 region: CASFEGGQNTEAFF. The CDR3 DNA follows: TGTGCCAGCTTTGAGGGGGGCCAGAACACTGAAGCTTTCTTT.

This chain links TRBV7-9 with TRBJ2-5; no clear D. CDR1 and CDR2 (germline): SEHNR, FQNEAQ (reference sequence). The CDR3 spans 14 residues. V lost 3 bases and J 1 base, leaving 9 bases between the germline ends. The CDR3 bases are TGTGCCAGCAGCTTTGAGGCAGTCCAAGAGACCCAGTACTTC. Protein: CASSFEAVQETQYF.

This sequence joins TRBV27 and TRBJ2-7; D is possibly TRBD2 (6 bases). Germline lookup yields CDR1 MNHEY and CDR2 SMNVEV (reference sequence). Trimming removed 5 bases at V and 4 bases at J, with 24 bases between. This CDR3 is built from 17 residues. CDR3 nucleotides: TGTGCCAGCAGTCCCCAAACAGTTTCCGGGAGTGTGTACGAGCAGTACTTC. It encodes CASSPQTVSGSVYEQYF.

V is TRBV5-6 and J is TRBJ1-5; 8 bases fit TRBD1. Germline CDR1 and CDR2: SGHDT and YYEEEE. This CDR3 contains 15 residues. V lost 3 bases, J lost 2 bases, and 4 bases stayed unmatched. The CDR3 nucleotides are TGTGCCAGCAGCTCTTCGGACAGGGGCAATCAGCCCCAGCATTTT. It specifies CASSSSDRGNQPQHF.

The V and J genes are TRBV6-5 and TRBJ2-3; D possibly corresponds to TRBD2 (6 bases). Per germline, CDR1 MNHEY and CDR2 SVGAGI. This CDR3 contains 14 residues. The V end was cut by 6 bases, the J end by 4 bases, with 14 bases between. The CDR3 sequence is CASSPGEGPDTQYF. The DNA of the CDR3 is TGTGCCAGCAGCCCGGGAGAGGGACCAGATACGCAGTATTTT.